A selection of T cell receptor beta chains follows, all from one sample in a study of blood T cell repertoires in COVID-19. Profiling relied on immunoSEQ multiplex PCR, and the TCRdb table lists in-frame clones only, not all of them. The table has 100,000 to 150,000 clones, over 75% seen once. Input material: peripheral blood. These receptors were taken from a woman aged 80 or older with acute or convalescent COVID-19. Each CDR3 is given with its conserved first and last residue. The order of the fields is V gene, CDR3 protein.

v_gene: TRBV12-3/TRBV12-4
CDR3aa: CASSFEGNTEAFF

v_gene: TRBV11-3
CDR3aa: CASSSGDTTEAFF

v_gene: TRBV13
CDR3aa: CASSTRLTEAFF

v_gene: TRBV18
CDR3aa: CASSGRVNYGYTF

v_gene: TRBV20-1
CDR3aa: CSASPRTSGANNEQFF

v_gene: TRBV5-4
CDR3aa: CASSPGQATSIPAYTQYF

v_gene: TRBV20-1
CDR3aa: CSARDLSGLFF

v_gene: TRBV19
CDR3aa: CASSTGTGGMGRQPQHF

v_gene: TRBV7-2
CDR3aa: CASSLARRYEQYF

v_gene: TRBV25-1
CDR3aa: CASSGGLAGGMPDTQYF

v_gene: TRBV3-1/TRBV3-2
CDR3aa: CASSQDQDRTYRTGELFF

v_gene: TRBV5-1
CDR3aa: CASSRDREREKLFF

v_gene: TRBV29-1
CDR3aa: CSGGQTNTGELFF

v_gene: TRBV27
CDR3aa: CASSPLGSQPQHF

v_gene: TRBV28
CDR3aa: CASSGGPSGSYVAKNIQYF

v_gene: TRBV5-1
CDR3aa: CASSVRTGSVEKLFF

v_gene: TRBV9
CDR3aa: CASSVADGNSGNTIYF